This is a list of T cell receptor beta chains from one sample in a study of T cell responses to AZD1222 COVID-19 vaccine. Profiled with immunoSEQ multiplex PCR; TCRdb holds only in-frame clones, not every one. The table lists approximately 120,000 clones, 80% to 90% of them singletons. This material consisted of peripheral blood, taken on day 0 of MenACWY control vaccination. These receptors were collected from an adult in good health. CDR3s include the opening cysteine and the closing phenylalanine or tryptophan. The D gene is left open where the match is weak. A row's size may be missing; if present it is once, few, many or a size class.

clone_size	d_call	v_call	j_call	cdr3_aa	cdr3_nt
once	-	TRBV6-2/TRBV6-3	TRBJ2-7	CASSTPERSYEQYF	TGTGCCAGCAGCACCCCCGAGCGTTCCTACGAGCAGTACTTC
once	TRBD2	TRBV6-6	TRBJ2-7	CASRSGTRNYEQYF	TGTGCCAGCAGGTCCGGGACTAGGAACTACGAGCAGTACTTC
-	TRBD1	TRBV13	TRBJ2-7	CASSLGPNNRDSYRLTYYEQYF	TGTGCCAGCAGCTTAGGCCCAAATAACCGGGACAGTTACCGATTAACGTACTACGAGCAGTACTTC
-	-	TRBV5-6	TRBJ2-7	CASSWGEQAYEQYF	TGTGCCAGCAGCTGGGGCGAACAGGCCTACGAGCAGTACTTC
-	-	TRBV7-9	TRBJ2-3	CASIYWGADTQYF	TGTGCCAGCATCTACTGGGGCGCAGATACGCAGTATTTT
once	-	TRBV25-1	TRBJ2-5	CASSEYRQGSETQYF	TGTGCCAGCAGTGAATATCGGCAGGGGTCGGAGACCCAGTACTTC
-	TRBD1	TRBV6-5	TRBJ2-3	CASSYTGGDTQYF	TGTGCCAGCAGTTACACAGGGGGAGATACGCAGTATTTT
-	-	TRBV7-3	TRBJ2-3	CASSSSRDTDTQYF	TGTGCCAGCAGCAGCAGCCGTGACACAGATACGCAGTATTTT
-	-	TRBV7-2	TRBJ1-1	CASSFVLSLNTEAFF	TGTGCCAGCAGCTTTGTTCTCAGTCTGAACACTGAAGCTTTCTTT
-	TRBD1	TRBV7-2	TRBJ2-7	CASSSRTGDEQYF	TGTGCCAGCAGCTCCAGGACAGGGGACGAGCAGTACTTC
-	-	TRBV15	TRBJ2-3	CATSRDGTDTQYF	TGTGCCACCAGCAGAGATGGGACAGATACGCAGTATTTT
-	TRBD2	TRBV6-5	TRBJ2-7	CASSYSSSGSGYEQYF	TGTGCCAGCAGTTACTCGTCTAGCGGGTCTGGCTACGAGCAGTACTTC
-	-	TRBV10-1	TRBJ2-5	CASNDPQYF	TGCGCCAGCAACGACCCCCAGTACTTC
once	-	TRBV28	TRBJ1-2	CASRPLRVRSGYTF	TGTGCCAGCCGTCCCCTCCGGGTTAGGTCTGGCTACACCTTC
-	-	TRBV10-1	TRBJ2-7	CASSGTATYEQYF	TGCGCCAGCAGTGGGACAGCGACCTACGAGCAGTACTTC
once	-	TRBV5-4	TRBJ1-2	CASSRMMEANYGYTF	TGTGCCAGCAGCCGCATGATGGAAGCTAACTATGGCTACACCTTC
-	-	TRBV6-6	TRBJ1-1	CASRPSLLMNTEAFF	TGTGCCAGCAGACCCAGCCTGCTAATGAACACTGAAGCTTTCTTT
-	-	TRBV5-6	TRBJ2-5	CASSLAGRETQYF	TGTGCCAGCAGCTTGGCCGGCCGGGAGACCCAGTACTTC
-	TRBD1	TRBV19	TRBJ1-4	CASSRGGARIEKLFF	TGTGCCAGTAGTCGAGGGGGCGCGAGGATTGAAAAACTGTTTTTT
-	-	TRBV9	TRBJ1-5	CASSQDQNQPQHF	TGTGCCAGCAGCCAGGACCAAAATCAGCCCCAGCATTTT
-	-	TRBV13	TRBJ1-4	CASSLPQLTPTNEKLFF	TGTGCCAGCAGCTTACCACAGCTAACACCAACTAATGAAAAACTGTTTTTT
-	TRBD2	TRBV30	TRBJ2-2	CAWSAAGVGVTGELFF	TGTGCCTGGAGTGCAGCGGGAGTCGGTGTCACCGGGGAGCTGTTTTTT
-	-	TRBV5-1	TRBJ1-6	CASSQTGGNSPLHF	TGCGCCAGCAGCCAGACAGGAGGTAATTCACCCCTCCACTTT
few	-	TRBV3-1/TRBV3-2	TRBJ1-6	CASSQVRDNSPLHF	TGTGCCAGCAGCCAAGTCAGGGACAATTCACCCCTCCACTTT
-	TRBD1	TRBV5-1	TRBJ2-7	CASSLGTAPYEQYF	TGCGCCAGCAGCCTTGGGACAGCTCCCTACGAGCAGTACTTC
-	TRBD1	TRBV19	TRBJ1-5	CASGQASNQPQHF	TGTGCCAGTGGACAGGCGAGCAATCAGCCCCAGCATTTT
-	TRBD2	TRBV20-1	TRBJ2-3	CSASPSGYSTDTQYF	TGCAGTGCTAGTCCTAGCGGGTACAGCACAGATACGCAGTATTTT
few	TRBD1	TRBV27	TRBJ2-1	CASSYLRDRGLNEQFF	TGTGCCAGCAGTTACCTCCGGGACAGGGGGCTCAATGAGCAGTTCTTC
-	TRBD1	TRBV11-2	TRBJ1-2	CASSQHRGRDYGYTF	TGTGCCAGCAGCCAGCACAGGGGGCGAGACTATGGCTACACCTTC
-	TRBD1	TRBV29-1	TRBJ1-1	CSVVAGTGALGTEAFF	TGCAGCGTTGTTGCCGGGACAGGGGCTTTGGGCACTGAAGCTTTCTTT
-	-	TRBV5-8	TRBJ2-5	CASSLTLSTASYQETQYF	TGTGCCAGCAGCTTGACCCTTTCGACAGCCTCGTACCAAGAGACCCAGTACTTC
-	-	TRBV4-1	TRBJ1-5	CASSQEVGYSNQPQHF	TGCGCCAGCAGCCAAGAAGTGGGGTATAGCAATCAGCCCCAGCATTTT
-	-	TRBV11-2	TRBJ1-4	CASSPTGGATNEKLFF	TGTGCCAGCAGCCCCACAGGAGGGGCAACTAATGAAAAACTGTTTTTT
-	TRBD1	TRBV11-2	TRBJ2-6	CASTLRDRGFSGANVLTF	TGTGCCAGCACCCTTAGGGACAGAGGTTTTTCTGGGGCCAACGTCCTGACTTTC
-	-	TRBV5-4	TRBJ1-1	CASSHGTNTEAFF	TGTGCCAGCAGCCACGGAACGAACACTGAAGCTTTCTTT
-	-	TRBV5-1	TRBJ1-1	CASSFSSGSVEAFF	TGCGCCAGCAGCTTTTCGTCAGGGAGTGTTGAAGCTTTCTTT
-	-	TRBV23-1	TRBJ2-2	CASSHPIRNDPINTGELFF	TGCGCCAGCAGTCACCCCATCAGAAACGACCCAATTAACACCGGGGAGCTGTTTTTT
-	-	TRBV3-1/TRBV3-2	TRBJ1-6	CASSQSTPPLHF	TGTGCCAGCAGCCAAAGTACTCCACCCCTCCACTTT
-	TRBD2	TRBV30	TRBJ2-2	CAWSFGLAGVVGELFF	TGTGCCTGGAGTTTCGGACTAGCGGGAGTCGTCGGGGAGCTGTTTTTT
-	-	TRBV27	TRBJ1-3	CASSLMGTGNTIYF	TGTGCCAGCAGTTTAATGGGAACTGGAAACACCATATATTTT
-	-	TRBV16	TRBJ2-1	CASSQLLPASYSYNEQFF	TGTGCCAGCAGCCAATTGCTCCCCGCGAGCTACTCCTACAATGAGCAGTTCTTC
-	-	TRBV2	TRBJ1-2	CASTGNRVNYGYTF	TGTGCCAGCACAGGGAACAGGGTCAACTATGGCTACACCTTC
-	TRBD1	TRBV6-6	TRBJ1-5	CASTLTGDQPQHF	TGTGCCAGCACCTTGACAGGGGATCAGCCCCAGCATTTT